The 27 T cell receptor beta chains in this list originate from one sample, sequenced in a study of blood T cell repertoires in COVID-19. Method: immunoSEQ multiplex PCR; TCRdb's copy keeps in-frame clones and lacks some. The data contain roughly 200,000 clones, 70% to 85% of them singletons. The sequenced sample was peripheral blood. The receptors derive from an elderly woman with COVID-19, enrolled during active disease.

The DNA of the CDR3 is TGTGCTAGTGGTACCCGGGACAGAGGCTACGAGCAGTACTTC. This codes for CASGTRDRGYEQYF. V is TRBV12-5 and J is TRBJ2-7; 7 bases map to TRBD1. Trimming removed 5 bases from V and 3 bases from J; junction bases left unmatched: 7. CDR1 is LGHNT and CDR2 is FRNRAP in the germline V gene. The CDR3 runs to 14 residues.

The chain couples TRBV6-5 to TRBJ1-1; D unclear. The CDR3 sequence is 14 residues long. CDR1 is MNHEY and CDR2 is SVGAGI in the germline V gene. Trimming pared 2 bases from V and 0 bases from J, leaving 7 bases between. CDR3 nucleotide sequence: TGTGCCAGCAGTTACGAACAAATGAACACTGAAGCTTTCTTT. This gives the protein CASSYEQMNTEAFF.

The gene calls are TRBV9 and TRBJ1-3, with D possibly being TRBD1 (6 bases). The CDR3 has 18 residues. V lost 0 bases, J lost 0 bases, and 16 bases lay in between. The germline gives CDR1 SGDLS, CDR2 YYNGEE. CDR3 nucleotide sequence: TGTGCCAGCAGCGTAGGAGGGGGTGGGAAGCTCTCTGGAAACACCATATATTTT. This codes for CASSVGGGGKLSGNTIYF.

The chain combines TRBV19 with TRBJ1-5; 10 bases match TRBD1. Germline CDR1 reads LNHDA; CDR2 reads SQIVND (reference sequence). CDR3 size: 14 residues. Trimming cost V 8 bases and J 6 bases; bases outside gene matches: 7. The CDR3 loop is CASGGTGVRQPQHF. Written as DNA, the CDR3 is TGTGCCAGTGGTGGGACAGGGGTTCGTCAGCCCCAGCATTTT.

The chain combines TRBV5-1 with TRBJ1-3; D is unclear. The CDR3 loop spans 18 amino acids. V was cut by 1 base and J by 0 bases, with 17 bases left in between. Germline lookup yields CDR1 SGHRS and CDR2 YFSETQ. CDR3 amino acids: CASSLSLLSLNSGNTIYF. Written as DNA, the CDR3 is TGCGCCAGCAGCTTGTCCTTACTTAGTCTCAACTCTGGAAACACCATATATTTT. Variable domain in full (rest from reference TRBV5-1 and TRBJ1-3): KAGVTQTPRYLIKTRGQQVTLSCSPISGHRSVSWYQQTPGQGLQFLFEYFSETQRNKGNFPGRFSGRQFSNSRSEMNVSTLELGDSALYLCASSLSLLSLNSGNTIYFGEGSWLTVV.

The chain is built from TRBV7-3 and TRBJ2-5; 7 positions agree with TRBD1. Germline CDR1 reads SGHTA; CDR2 reads FQGTGA. After removal of 1 base from V and 5 bases from J, the junction contained 4 bases not matched to a gene. The CDR3 sequence is 14 residues long. The DNA of the CDR3 is TGTGCCAGCAGCTTAAGAGGGGGCGCGGAGACCCAGTACTTC. It encodes CASSLRGGAETQYF.

The CDR3: CASSPENTDTQYF. The CDR3 DNA follows: TGTGCCAGCAGTCCCGAGAACACAGATACGCAGTATTTT. The chain uses TRBV28 and TRBJ2-3; unclear D gene. Per germline, CDR1 MDHEN and CDR2 SYDVKM. V lost 5 bases and J lost 2, with 8 bases in between. The CDR3 loop spans 13 amino acids.

The rearrangement links TRBV5-1 to TRBJ2-5; TRBD1 matches at 9 bases. V shed 2 bases and J 3 bases; nucleotides not matched to a gene: 5. The V gene's germline CDR1 is SGHRS and CDR2 YFSETQ. This CDR3 has 15 amino acids. The CDR3 is CASSLGTGREETQYF. DNA of the CDR3: TGCGCCAGCAGCTTAGGGACAGGGCGTGAAGAGACCCAGTACTTC.

The chain links TRBV7-9 to TRBJ1-2, with a weak D call TRBD1 (6 bases). The CDR3 loop spans 17 amino acids. Trimming left V 4 bases short and J 5 bases short, with 23 bases between. Looked up from germline, CDR1 is SEHNR and CDR2 is FQNEAQ (reference sequence). CDR3 region: CASSYNNPRGVEYGYTF. The CDR3 nucleotides are TGTGCCAGCAGCTACAACAACCCCAGGGGCGTTGAATATGGCTACACCTTC.

Only one count was recorded for this clone. The chain has TRBV2 and TRBJ1-5; D gene ambiguous. CDR1 SNHLY and CDR2 FYNNEI come from the germline V gene. Trimming stripped 3 bases from V and 1 base from J, with 28 bases between. There are 21 residues in the CDR3. In DNA form, the CDR3 reads TGTGCCAGCAGTGAGCTCCGAGGGTACGGGGTAGGAGGTGCGAGCAATCAGCCCCAGCATTTT. Its protein product is CASSELRGYGVGGASNQPQHF.

The CDR3: CASSPVGGPTSGELFF. The CDR3 DNA follows: TGTGCCAGCAGCCCCGTCGGGGGGCCGACATCCGGGGAGCTGTTTTTT. The V gene is TRBV7-9, the J gene TRBJ2-2; weak D call: TRBD2 (7 bases). V lost 5 bases to trimming and J lost 6 bases, with 19 bases between them. The CDR3 is 16 amino acids. Germline CDR1 reads SEHNR; CDR2 reads FQNEAQ (reference sequence).

The genes are TRBV6-5 and TRBJ1-2; TRBD1 aligns across 7 bases. This CDR3 is 14 amino acids long. V trimming: 6 bases; J trimming: 0 bases; junction bases outside the gene matches: 4. Germline V gives CDR1 MNHEY, CDR2 SVGAGI. The CDR3 DNA reads as TGTGCCAGCAGGACCGGGACAGCTAACTATGGCTACACCTTC. Amino acids: CASRTGTANYGYTF.

This sequence joins TRBV12-3 or TRBV12-4 and TRBJ2-7; D unresolved. V lost 4 bases and J 2 bases, leaving 3 bases between the germline ends. The CDR3 spans 11 residues. The CDR3 DNA follows: TGTGCCAGCAGTTCAGCCTACGAGCAGTACTTC. It translates to CASSSAYEQYF.

The rearrangement joins TRBV5-1 to TRBJ2-5, with D tentatively TRBD2 (7 bases). The CDR3 has 14 residues. Germline V gene data show CDR1 as SGHRS and CDR2 as YFSETQ. Trimming removed 6 bases at V and 3 bases at J, with 15 bases between. CDR3 coding DNA: TGCGCCAGCACCCCGGGCGGGGGCGAAGAGACCCAGTACTTC. The encoded protein is CASTPGGGEETQYF. The full variable domain, in which reference TRBV5-1 and TRBJ2-5 provide the parts outside the CDR3, is KAGVTQTPRYLIKTRGQQVTLSCSPISGHRSVSWYQQTPGQGLQFLFEYFSETQRNKGNFPGRFSGRQFSNSRSEMNVSTLELGDSALYLCASTPGGGEETQYFGPGTRLLVL.

V usage is TRBV6-5 and J usage is TRBJ2-7; TRBD1 might be the D (5 bases). The V gene lost 6 bases and the J gene lost 0 bases, with 6 bases spanning the gap. The germline gives CDR1 MNHEY, CDR2 SVGAGI. This CDR3 is 12 amino acids long. CDR3 sequence reads: CASSRVSYEQYF. For the CDR3, the DNA is TGTGCCAGCAGCAGGGTCTCCTACGAGCAGTACTTC.

This clone was seen once. The J gene is TRBJ1-4, the V gene TRBV27, with 7 bases identical to TRBD1. V shed 6 bases, J shed 6 bases, and the junction held 7 bases outside the gene matches. Germline lookup yields CDR1 MNHEY and CDR2 SMNVEV (reference sequence). CDR3 size: 14 residues. The CDR3, as DNA: TGTGCCAGCAGCCCGACAGGGACATATGAAAAACTGTTTTTT. This gives the protein CASSPTGTYEKLFF.

V usage is TRBV10-3 and J usage is TRBJ1-6; the D gene is possibly TRBD1 (6 bases). This CDR3 is 14 amino acids long. Germline assignment: CDR1 ENHRY and CDR2 SYGVKD. The ends were cut back, 7 bases at V and 4 bases at J, with 11 bases in the middle. In nucleotides, the CDR3 is TGTGCCATCACTAAGGACAGTTATAATTCACCCCTCCACTTT. This gives the protein CAITKDSYNSPLHF.

V gene TRBV3-1 (or the pseudogene TRBV3-2) combines with J gene TRBJ1-2, with no clear D. The V and J ends lost 3 bases and 4 bases respectively, with 9 bases between them. The germline V gene has CDR1 LGHDT and CDR2 YNNKEL (reference sequence). The CDR3 is made up of 13 amino acids. The CDR3 DNA reads as TGTGCCAGCAGCCAGCGGGCAGTCTATGGCTACACCTTC. Protein product: CASSQRAVYGYTF.

The chain is built from TRBV5-4 and TRBJ1-6; TRBD1 agrees at 9 bases. The germline V gene encodes CDR1 SGHNT and CDR2 YYREEE (reference sequence). Germline trimming cut 4 bases from V and 5 bases from J; bases unmatched to any gene: 4. CDR3 size: 15 residues. In nucleotides, the CDR3 is TGTGCCAGCAGCACAGGGGGCTTAGATAATTCACCCCTCCACTTT. It yields the protein CASSTGGLDNSPLHF.

The DNA of the CDR3 is TGTGCCAGCAGCAACAGGGTTGCGAACTATGGCTACACCTTC. Its translation is CASSNRVANYGYTF. The rearrangement uses TRBV6-6 and TRBJ1-2; possibly TRBD1 for D (6 bases). Germline V gives CDR1 MNHNY, CDR2 SVGAGI (reference sequence). This CDR3 is built from 14 residues. Trimming took 6 bases from V and 2 from J, leaving 13 bases between them.

This chain uses TRBV27 with TRBJ2-4; 10 bases agree with TRBD1. Trimming at V came to 0 bases and at J to 6 bases, leaving 2 bases not matched to a gene. This CDR3 contains 15 residues. Germline values: CDR1 MNHEY, CDR2 SMNVEV (reference sequence). The CDR3 DNA sequence: TGTGCCAGCAGTTTATCGGGGACAGGGGCAAACATTCAGTACTTC. This codes for CASSLSGTGANIQYF.

J is TRBJ1-5 and V is TRBV5-6; D is undetermined. This CDR3 spans 14 amino acids. Germline V gene lookup returns CDR1 SGHDT and CDR2 YYEEEE. Between the trimmed V and J ends, which lost 0 bases and 7 bases, there was a span of 11 bases. In DNA, the CDR3 is TGTGCCAGCAGCTTGGGGGCACAGACCCAGCCCCAGCATTTT. Amino acids: CASSLGAQTQPQHF.

The genes are TRBV10-1 and TRBJ1-5; D call uncertain. The CDR3 runs 11 residues. Trimming stripped 11 bases from V and 7 bases from J, with 12 bases between. The germline CDR1 and CDR2 sequences are WNHNN and SYGVQD (reference sequence). This CDR3 reads CARLSGQPQHF. CDR3 coding DNA: TGCGCCCGCCTTTCGGGGCAGCCCCAGCATTTT.

The chain uses TRBV11-2 and TRBJ1-3, with D perhaps TRBD1 (5 bases). V was shortened by 5 bases and J by 6 bases, with 11 bases between the two germline ends. Per germline, CDR1 SGHAT and CDR2 FQNNGV. The length of the CDR3 is 13 residues. The CDR3 protein is CASSPDSANTIYF. CDR3 nucleotide sequence: TGTGCCAGCAGCCCCGACAGTGCAAACACCATATATTTT.

The J gene is TRBJ1-6, the V gene TRBV19; D gene uncertain. V shed 5 bases and J shed 5 bases, with 13 bases lying between them. The CDR3 covers 15 residues. The germline gives CDR1 LNHDA, CDR2 SQIVND (reference sequence). CDR3: CASSAVLIDNSPLHF. CDR3 nucleotides: TGTGCCAGTAGTGCGGTTTTAATTGATAATTCACCCCTCCACTTT.

The V gene is TRBV27, the J gene TRBJ1-5; maybe TRBD1 (6 bases). The germline gives CDR1 MNHEY, CDR2 SMNVEV (reference sequence). The CDR3 spans 14 residues. Trimming cost V 6 bases and J 6 bases, with 15 bases left between them. For the CDR3, the DNA is TGTGCCAGCAGCAGAGACAGGCTCGGTCAGCCCCAGCATTTT. This codes for CASSRDRLGQPQHF.

CDR3 amino acids: CASSPVITYNEQFF. The DNA for the CDR3 is TGCGCCAGCAGCCCGGTTATAACCTACAATGAGCAGTTCTTC. The V call is TRBV5-1, the J call TRBJ2-1; D is unresolved. Trimming stripped 4 bases from V and 2 bases from J, with 10 bases between. Germline CDR1 is SGHRS and CDR2 is YFSETQ. The CDR3 extends over 14 amino acids.